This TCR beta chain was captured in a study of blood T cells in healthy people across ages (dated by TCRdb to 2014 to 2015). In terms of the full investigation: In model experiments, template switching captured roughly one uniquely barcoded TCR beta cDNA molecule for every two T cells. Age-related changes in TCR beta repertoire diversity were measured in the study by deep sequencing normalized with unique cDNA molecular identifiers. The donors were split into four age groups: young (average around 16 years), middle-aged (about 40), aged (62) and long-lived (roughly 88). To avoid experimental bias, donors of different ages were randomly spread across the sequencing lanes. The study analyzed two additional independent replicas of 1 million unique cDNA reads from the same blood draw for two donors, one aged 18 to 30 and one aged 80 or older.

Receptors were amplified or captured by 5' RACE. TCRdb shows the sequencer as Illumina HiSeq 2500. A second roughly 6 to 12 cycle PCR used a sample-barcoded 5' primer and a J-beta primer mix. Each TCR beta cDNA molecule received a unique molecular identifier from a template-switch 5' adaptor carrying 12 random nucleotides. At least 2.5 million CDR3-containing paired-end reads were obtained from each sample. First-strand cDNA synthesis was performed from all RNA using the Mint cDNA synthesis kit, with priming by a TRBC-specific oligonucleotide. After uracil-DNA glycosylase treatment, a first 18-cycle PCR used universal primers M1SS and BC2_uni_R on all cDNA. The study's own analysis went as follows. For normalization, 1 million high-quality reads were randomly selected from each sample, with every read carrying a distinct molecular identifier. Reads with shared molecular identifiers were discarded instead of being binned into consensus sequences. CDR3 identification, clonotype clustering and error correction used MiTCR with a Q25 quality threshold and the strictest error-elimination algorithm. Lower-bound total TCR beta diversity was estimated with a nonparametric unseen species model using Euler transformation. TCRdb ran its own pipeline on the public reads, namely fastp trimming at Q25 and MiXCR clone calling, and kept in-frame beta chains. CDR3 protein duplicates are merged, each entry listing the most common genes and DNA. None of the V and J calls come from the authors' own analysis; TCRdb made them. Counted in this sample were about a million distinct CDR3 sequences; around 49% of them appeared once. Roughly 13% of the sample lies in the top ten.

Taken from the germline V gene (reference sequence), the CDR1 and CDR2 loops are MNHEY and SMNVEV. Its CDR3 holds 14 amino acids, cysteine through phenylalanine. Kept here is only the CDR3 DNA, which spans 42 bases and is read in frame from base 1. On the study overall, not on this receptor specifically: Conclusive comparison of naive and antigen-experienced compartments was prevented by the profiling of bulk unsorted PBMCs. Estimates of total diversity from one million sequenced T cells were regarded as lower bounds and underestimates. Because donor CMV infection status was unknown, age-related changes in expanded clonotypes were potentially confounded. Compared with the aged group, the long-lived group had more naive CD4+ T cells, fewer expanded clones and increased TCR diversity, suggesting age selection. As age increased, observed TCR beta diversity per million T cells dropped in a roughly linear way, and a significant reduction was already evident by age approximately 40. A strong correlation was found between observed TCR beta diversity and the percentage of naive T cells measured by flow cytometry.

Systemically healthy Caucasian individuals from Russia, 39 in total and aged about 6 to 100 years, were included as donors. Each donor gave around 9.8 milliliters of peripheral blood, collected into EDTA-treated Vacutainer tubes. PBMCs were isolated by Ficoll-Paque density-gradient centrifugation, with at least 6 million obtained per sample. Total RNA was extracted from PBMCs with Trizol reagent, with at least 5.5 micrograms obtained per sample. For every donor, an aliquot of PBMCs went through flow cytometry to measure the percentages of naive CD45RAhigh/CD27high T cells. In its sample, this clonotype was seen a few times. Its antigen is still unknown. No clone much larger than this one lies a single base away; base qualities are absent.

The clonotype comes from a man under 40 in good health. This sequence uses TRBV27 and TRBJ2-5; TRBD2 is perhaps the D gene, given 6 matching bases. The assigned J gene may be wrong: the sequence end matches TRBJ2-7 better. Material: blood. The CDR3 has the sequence CASSPTVGSYEQYF. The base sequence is TGTGCCAGCAGCCCTACTGTCGGGAGCTACGAGCAGTACTTC.